This T cell receptor beta chain was sequenced during a study of radiation and T cells in renal cell carcinoma. The time point denotes: blood 4 weeks post-SBRT, at nephrectomy. Stated treatment: 15 Gy SBRT to primary tumor, nephrectomy 4 weeks later. Nephrectomy followed 15 Gy stereotactic body radiation by 4 weeks. This CDR3 spans 12 amino acids. The germline V gene encodes CDR1 MDHEN and CDR2 SYDVKM. The J segment lost 7 bases and the V segment lost 5 bases, leaving 4 bases of the junction unmatched. Repertoires were generated with immunoSEQ multiplex PCR, while TCRdb's copy carries only in-frame clones and drops some. This table holds about 62,000 clones, roughly 80% found once.

The input for sequencing was blood, taken from a patient whose treatment included radiotherapy and nephrectomy. The sequence was obtained from a man aged 55-75 years with renal cell carcinoma. The chain joins TRBV28 to TRBJ1-2; 7 bases line up with TRBD1. The CDR3 loop reads CASSDRVGGYTF. DNA for the CDR3: TGTGCCAGCAGTGACAGGGTTGGTGGCTACACCTTC.